The clone carrying this T cell receptor (beta chain) was detected a few times. The CDR3 runs 14 residues. The germline gives CDR1 SNHLY, CDR2 FYNNEI. V shed 4 bases and J shed 1 base, with 10 bases lying between them. This entry belongs to a study of PD-1 and CTLA-4 blockade in melanoma. Libraries were prepared by immunoSEQ multiplex PCR; TCRdb keeps only in-frame clonotypes and omits some of them. The data show about 31,000 clones, about 91% seen once. The J gene is TRBJ1-1, the V gene TRBV2; possibly TRBD1 for D (5 bases). Sequencing used CD8+ T cells from peripheral blood, obtained from a patient given anti-PD-1 treatment. This receptor was obtained from a human donor with melanoma. The CDR3 nucleotides are TGTGCCAGCAGTGTAGGGGCACGGAACACTGAAGCTTTCTTT. Translated, it gives CASSVGARNTEAFF.